The 30 T cell receptor beta chains below all came from one sample that was sequenced in a study of breast tumors, draining lymph nodes, adjacent tissues. TCRdb re-called the multiplex PCR reads through MiXCR, storing one row per CDR3 protein. This sample has approximately 150,000 distinct CDR3 sequences, with approximately 30% found just once. Samples came from axillary lymph nodes draining the breast cancer. The material sequenced was axillary lymph node tissue. All receptors come from a female donor with breast cancer. Some clones in this sample may be carry-over from other donors' samples.

A remark on this clonotype: This sequence may be a read error, since a much larger clone differs from it by one base. The rearrangement uses TRBV19 and TRBJ1-4, with D tentatively TRBD1 (6 bases). Germline V CDR1 and CDR2: LNHDA, SQIVND (reference sequence). The CDR3 is 14 residues long. Written as DNA, the CDR3 is TGTGCCAGTAGTACCCGGGACACGGATGAAAACCTGTTTTTT. This encodes CASSTRDTDENLFF.

V and J are TRBV20-1 and TRBJ2-1; D is uncertain. The CDR3 loop spans 14 amino acids. Germline CDR1 reads DFQATT; CDR2 reads SNEGSKA (reference sequence). The V and J ends lost 5 bases and 8 bases respectively, with 19 bases between them. The CDR3 nucleotides read TGCAGTGCTGGACCGTTTCGCACAACCGATGAGCAGTTCTTC. It is translated as CSAGPFRTTDEQFF.

This clonotype was observed a few times. The gene calls are TRBV28 and TRBJ2-7; 7 bases line up with TRBD1. CDR3 length equals 14 residues. CDR1 is MDHEN, CDR2 SYDVKM, per germline. The junction had 7 bases not matched to a gene; V was cut back by 6 bases and J by 2 bases. This CDR3 is CASSRNRGPYEQYF. The CDR3 bases are TGTGCCAGCAGCCGAAACAGGGGTCCCTACGAGCAGTACTTC.

The genes are TRBV5-5 and TRBJ2-5; TRBD1 might be the D (5 bases). The germline CDR1 and CDR2 sequences are SGHKS and YYEKEE (reference sequence). This CDR3 has 15 amino acids. Trimming cost V 4 bases and J 5 bases, with 18 bases left between them. This CDR3 reads CASSQTVGLLETQYF. CDR3 in DNA: TGTGCCAGCAGCCAAACCGTGGGGCTTCTGGAGACCCAGTACTTC.

The sample holds a few counts of this clonotype. CDR3 bases: TGCAGTGCTAGACGGACAGGCGTCATGAACACTGAAGCTTTCTTT. Amino acids: CSARRTGVMNTEAFF. The chain carries TRBV20-1 and TRBJ1-1; 7 bases agree with TRBD1. With 2 bases clipped from V and 0 bases from J, the junction kept 6 bases outside the gene matches. CDR1 is DFQATT, CDR2 SNEGSKA, per germline (reference sequence). The length of the CDR3 is 15 residues.

As regards this clonotype: A much larger clone differs from this one at a single base, so this may be a read error. The gene calls are TRBV11-2 and TRBJ1-2; 9 nucleotides agree with TRBD1. The trim removed 5 bases at V and 8 bases at J, leaving 12 bases unmatched. The CDR3 runs 15 residues. Germline V gene sequence: CDR1 SGHAT, CDR2 FQNNGV. CDR3 sequence reads: CASSTRTGAVGGYTF. The CDR3 nucleotides read TGTGCCAGCAGCACCCGGACAGGGGCCGTTGGAGGCTACACCTTC.

The sample holds many counts of this clonotype. The J gene is TRBJ1-2, the V gene TRBV3-1, with D perhaps matching TRBD1 (5 bases). Trimming cost V 4 bases and J 0 bases, with 15 bases left between them. The CDR3 length is 16 residues. Germline CDR1 and CDR2: LGHDT and YNNKEL (reference sequence). Here the CDR3 DNA reads TGTGCCAGCAGCCCGCGGACACTTAGAGCTAACTATGGCTACACCTTC. Amino acid sequence: CASSPRTLRANYGYTF.

Points on this clonotype: One base away lies a much larger clone, so this may be a sequencing read error. The chain links TRBV5-1 to TRBJ2-5; D is unresolved. Germline-derived CDR1 and CDR2 are SGHRS and YFSETQ. This CDR3 is 15 amino acids long. Trimming stripped 3 bases from V and 5 bases from J, with 17 bases between. The CDR3: CASSSDGRPNETQYF. DNA for the CDR3: TGCGCCAGCAGCTCCGATGGACGTCCGAACGAGACCCAGTACTTC.

This chain links TRBV7-9 with TRBJ2-5; 10 nucleotides line up with TRBD2. The CDR3 is made up of 18 amino acids. The junction had 13 bases not matched to a gene; V was cut back by 0 bases and J by 6 bases. The germline V gene has CDR1 SEHNR and CDR2 FQNEAQ (reference sequence). Here the CDR3 DNA reads TGTGCCAGCAGCTTAGCTCTAGCGGGGGCCCGTCGCGGACAGACCCAGTACTTC. Amino acids: CASSLALAGARRGQTQYF.

This clonotype was counted once. The chain has TRBV2 and TRBJ2-7, with 7 bases fitting TRBD2. CDR1 and CDR2 (germline): SNHLY, FYNNEI. This CDR3 is 14 amino acids long. Trimming cost V 3 bases and J 7 bases; bases outside gene matches: 9. The CDR3: CASSEGTIAEEQYF. CDR3 DNA: TGTGCCAGCAGTGAGGGGACTATAGCTGAGGAGCAGTACTTC.

This clonotype was detected many times. The chain combines TRBV30 with TRBJ1-6; 8 bases match TRBD1. The J segment lost 8 bases and the V segment lost 0 bases, leaving 6 bases of the junction unmatched. The CDR3 has 15 residues. Per the germline V gene, CDR1 is GTSNPN and CDR2 is SVGIG (reference sequence). CDR3 nucleotide sequence: TGTGCCTGGAGTGTAAGAGGACAGGGAGATTCACCCCTCCACTTT. It codes for CAWSVRGQGDSPLHF.

A note on this clonotype: The junction shows a germline mismatch at one end, possibly a read error. V is TRBV25-1 and J is TRBJ1-6; D is perhaps TRBD1 (6 bases). The CDR3 is 14 residues long. Germline CDR1 MGHDK, CDR2 SYGVNS. CDR3 coding DNA: TGTGCCAGCAGGAAGAACAGGGAAATTCACCCCCCCCACTTT. It translates to CASRKNREIHPPHF.

This chain uses TRBV6-1 with TRBJ2-7, with 8 bases matching TRBD1. Germline V gene data show CDR1 as MNHNS and CDR2 as SASEGT. The CDR3 length is 13 residues. V was pared by 5 bases and J by 6 bases, with 6 bases of the junction left unmatched. The CDR3 sequence: CASSRDRGREQYV. Here the CDR3 DNA reads TGTGCCAGCAGTCGAGACAGGGGACGCGAGCAGTACGTC.

A note on this clonotype: At one end the junction does not follow the germline gene, possibly because of a read error. The V call is TRBV5-6, the J call TRBJ2-3; 8 nucleotides agree with TRBD1. This CDR3 spans 15 amino acids. Germline CDR1 is SGHDT and CDR2 is YYEEEE. The CDR3 protein is CASNIRTGRPDTQCF. Here the CDR3 DNA reads TGTGCCAGCAACATACGGACAGGGCGTCCAGATACGCAGTGTTTT.

Regarding this clonotype: This CDR3 is missing its conserved last phenylalanine or tryptophan, likely due to a read error. The rearrangement links TRBV6-6 to TRBJ1-1; D gene uncertain. The CDR3 has 16 amino acids. V lost 0 bases to trimming and J lost 1 base, with 12 bases between them. Germline-derived CDR1 and CDR2 are MNHNY and SVGAGI (reference sequence). CDR3 amino acids: CASSYSVVRKNTEAFL. In DNA, the CDR3 is TGTGCCAGCAGTTACTCGGTTGTCCGCAAGAACACTGAAGCTTTCCTT.

This clonotype was counted many times. A read error may account for a junction end that differs from germline. This chain connects TRBV20-1 to TRBJ1-2; TRBD1 matches 10 bases. The CDR3 has 12 amino acids. Germline CDR1 is DFQATT and CDR2 is SNEGSKA (reference sequence). The CDR3 sequence is CSAPTGGYGSTF. For the CDR3, the DNA is TGCAGTGCCCCGACAGGGGGCTATGGCTCCACCTTC.

This clonotype occurred many times. The gene calls are TRBV30 and TRBJ1-2; D is possibly TRBD1 (6 bases). V was clipped by 0 bases and J by 8 bases, with 13 bases between them. This CDR3 comprises 13 residues. Germline V lookup: CDR1 GTSNPN, CDR2 SVGIG (reference sequence). CDR3 coding DNA: TGTGCCTGGAGTGTACAGGGTCTGGGAGGCTACACCTTC. Translation gives CAWSVQGLGGYTF. Full variable domain (remainder filled in from reference TRBV30 and TRBJ1-2): SQTIHQWPATLVQPVGSPLSLECTVEGTSNPNLYWYRQAAGRGLQLLFYSVGIGQISSEVPQNLSASRPQDRQFILSSKKLLLSDSGFYLCAWSVQGLGGYTFGSGTRLTVV.

Only one count was recorded for this clonotype. The rearrangement joins TRBV19 to TRBJ2-7, with D possibly TRBD2 on 7 matching bases. Per germline, CDR1 LNHDA and CDR2 SQIVND (reference sequence). This CDR3 contains 17 residues. CDR3 nucleotides: TGTGCCAGTAGTAATCTGGGGGCTGTGGGGGGGGCAGGCGAGCAGTGCGTC. Translating gives CASSNLGAVGGAGEQCV.

This clonotype was seen a few times. The CDR3 region is CASSLGRGADEAFF. CDR3 bases: TGTGCCAGCAGCTTAGGGAGGGGGGCAGATGAAGCTTTCTTT. This chain joins TRBV7-9 and TRBJ1-1; D is perhaps TRBD1 (6 bases). This CDR3 spans 14 amino acids. The germline V and J ends were trimmed by 1 base and 7 bases, with 13 bases remaining between them. Germline loops: CDR1 SEHNR, CDR2 FQNEAQ (reference sequence).

Many counts were recorded for this clonotype. This chain joins TRBV20-1 and TRBJ2-3; D remains ambiguous. V was trimmed by 5 bases and J by 1 base, leaving 13 bases between them. Germline CDR1 is DFQATT and CDR2 is SNEGSKA (reference sequence). The CDR3 contains 14 residues. CDR3 in DNA: TGCAGTGCTGACCCCCCTGCCCGCACAGATACGCAGTATTTT. Amino acid sequence: CSADPPARTDTQYF.

The chain employs TRBV10-2 and TRBJ1-3, with no clear D. In germline, CDR1 is WSHSY, CDR2 SAAADI. The CDR3 covers 15 residues. Between the trimmed V and J ends, which lost 4 bases and 0 bases, there was a span of 10 bases. In nucleotides, the CDR3 is TGCGCCAGCAGTGTTGGTGGGAGCTCTGGAAACACCATATATTTT. Amino acid sequence: CASSVGGSSGNTIYF.

This clonotype has at least ten counts. A much more abundant neighbour one base away suggests this may be a read error. The chain couples TRBV20-1 to TRBJ2-1; 9 bases fit TRBD2. The CDR3 length is 14 residues. The ends lost 6 bases at V and 9 bases at J; junction bases unmatched: 12. The germline CDR1 and CDR2 sequences are DFQATT and SNEGSKA (reference sequence). The CDR3 sequence: CSAIPPSGNAEQFF. CDR3 coding DNA: TGCAGTGCAATACCCCCTAGCGGGAACGCTGAGCAGTTCTTC.

Many counts were recorded for this clonotype. This chain links TRBV3-1 with TRBJ2-5, with 10 bases that match TRBD2. The V segment lost 2 bases and the J segment 5 bases; nucleotides outside the gene matches: 2. The CDR3 loop spans 14 amino acids. The germline CDR1 and CDR2 sequences are LGHDT and YNNKEL (reference sequence). The CDR3 here is CASSQTSGAETQYF. In DNA, the CDR3 is TGTGCCAGCAGCCAAACTAGCGGGGCTGAGACCCAGTACTTC.

This clonotype was counted only a few times. The chain links TRBV11-2 to TRBJ1-1, with D unclear. Trimming took 5 bases from V and 6 from J, leaving 16 bases between them. CDR3 length equals 14 residues. Germline values: CDR1 SGHAT, CDR2 FQNNGV. CDR3 region: CASSGSSAGAEAFF. The CDR3 bases are TGTGCCAGCAGCGGTTCCTCAGCGGGCGCTGAAGCTTTCTTT.

The chain uses TRBV7-9 and TRBJ2-5; 8 nucleotides match TRBD2. CDR1 is SEHNR and CDR2 is FQNEAQ in the germline V gene (reference sequence). The V gene end was trimmed by 5 bases and the J gene end by 5 bases; junction bases not matched to a gene: 10. The CDR3 sequence is 15 residues long. The CDR3 sequence is CASSPGTSRMETQYF. Written as DNA, the CDR3 is TGTGCCAGCAGCCCCGGGACTAGTAGGATGGAGACCCAGTACTTC.

This chain links TRBV20-1 with TRBJ2-2; D unresolved. V was shortened by 6 bases and J by 8 bases, with 7 bases between the two germline ends. Germline assignment: CDR1 DFQATT and CDR2 SNEGSKA (reference sequence). There are 10 residues in the CDR3. The CDR3 sequence: CSADVGELFF. CDR3 DNA: TGCAGTGCCGACGTAGGGGAGCTGTTTTTT.

This clonotype occurred many times. This chain connects TRBV7-2 to TRBJ2-3; D not resolved. Germline-derived CDR1 and CDR2 are SGHTA and FQGNSA. The CDR3 has 14 residues. Deletions cut 5 bases from V and 0 bases from J, with 9 bases between. The CDR3 protein is CASSPMPSTDTQYF. The CDR3 coding sequence is TGTGCCAGCAGCCCAATGCCGAGCACAGATACGCAGTATTTT.

This clonotype has at least ten counts. The chain is built from TRBV2 and TRBJ2-1, with TRBD2 identical over 8 bases. The CDR3 runs 15 residues. After removal of 5 bases from V and 5 bases from J, the junction contained 8 bases not matched to a gene. CDR1 and CDR2 (germline): SNHLY, FYNNEI. The CDR3 DNA is TGTGCCAGCAGTAAAGAGCGGGGGCTCGACAATGAGCAGTTCTTC. This codes for CASSKERGLDNEQFF.

This clonotype was seen at least ten times. The chain combines TRBV15 with TRBJ1-3, with D possibly being TRBD1 (5 bases). The CDR3 loop spans 14 amino acids. Per the germline V gene, CDR1 is LNHNV and CDR2 is YYDKDF (reference sequence). Trimming took 1 base from V and 2 from J, leaving 6 bases between them. The CDR3 region is CATSRGGAGNTIYF. DNA of the CDR3: TGTGCCACCAGCAGAGGAGGGGCTGGAAACACCATATATTTT.

With regard to this clonotype: The junction departs from the called germline gene at one end, perhaps through a read error. The CDR3 loop reads CGARPPQGNSPLHF. CDR3 DNA: TGCGGTGCTAGGCCTCCCCAGGGAAATTCACCCCTCCACTTT. The chain employs TRBV20-1 and TRBJ1-6; perhaps TRBD1 as D (5 bases). CDR1 is DFQATT, CDR2 SNEGSKA, per germline (reference sequence). The CDR3 contains 14 residues.